Below, one TCR beta chain is given with its context. Its antigen is as yet unknown. Method: immunoSEQ multiplex PCR; TCRdb's copy keeps in-frame clones and lacks some. Among under 400,000 clones listed, roughly 85% were seen once. The data were obtained in a study of cytomegalovirus exposure and HLA in healthy donors. General study points: TCR beta chains numbering 150 to 200 were designated cytomegalovirus-associated. Rarity characterized most TCR sequences, yet some public TCRs appeared in many donors.

Donors were drawn from the approximately 130-subject validation cohort, separate from the approximately 680-subject first cohort. CDR1 is SGDLS and CDR2 is YYNGEE in the germline V gene. CDR3 length: 15 residues. The J segment lost 2 bases and the V segment lost 3 bases, leaving 2 bases of the junction unmatched. V usage is TRBV9 and J usage is TRBJ2-1; 10 nucleotides match TRBD2. The sequence derives from a woman younger than 35 in good health and CMV-seronegative. The sequencing input was PBMCs. The CDR3 DNA is TGTGCCAGCAGCGATAGCGGGAGGCCCTACAATGAGCAGTTCTTC. As protein: CASSDSGRPYNEQFF.